This record concerns one T cell receptor (beta chain) sequence. The sample is drawn from a study of patients and donors after allogeneic stem cell transplantation. V gave up 9 bases and J gave up 5 bases, with 11 bases separating them. The CDR3 loop spans 11 amino acids. Per the germline V gene, CDR1 is MGHDK and CDR2 is SYGVNS. One entry per CDR3 protein results from TCRdb running MiXCR on the RT-PCR reads. The sample has approximately 150,000 distinct CDR3 sequences, about 30% seen once. The sequenced sample was blood, either unsorted or a sorted T cell fraction (not recorded which). The rearrangement links TRBV25-1 to TRBJ2-7; possibly TRBD1 for D (6 bases). This TCR came from a human donor who was either an allogeneic HSCT recipient or a stem cell or donor lymphocyte infusion donor (not recorded which). It is not recorded whose cells these are; they may come from a transplant donor. CDR3 sequence: CASQQGNEQYF. Here the CDR3 DNA reads TGTGCCAGTCAACAGGGTAACGAGCAGTACTTC.